These 2 T cell receptor beta chains originate from one sample sequenced in a study of response to subunit inactivated influenza vaccine. TCRdb fed the RT-PCR reads into MiXCR, producing one record per CDR3 protein. Counted here are under 200,000 distinct CDR3 sequences, about a tenth occurring once; the ten biggest clones make up about an eighth. Sequenced material: non-naive T cells sorted from PBMCs, taken about 40 days after vaccination. The receptors were sampled from a man aged 45-65 years who received an inactivated influenza vaccine.

This chain uses TRBV7-8 with TRBJ2-5, with D maybe TRBD2 (7 bases). The CDR3 has 11 residues. Germline V lookup: CDR1 SGHVS, CDR2 FQNEAQ. Trimming took off 1 base at V and 14 bases at J, with 11 bases between the two ends. In nucleotides, the CDR3 is TGTGCCAGCAGCTTAGACGGGGGGCTATACTTC. Its protein product is CASSLDGGLYF.

A word on this clonotype: This may be a read error: a much more frequent sequence differs by one nucleotide. The gene calls are TRBV5-1 and TRBJ2-5; TRBD1 matches at 9 bases. The length of the CDR3 is 14 residues. CDR1 is SGHRS and CDR2 is YFSETQ in the germline V gene. Trimming at V came to 3 bases and at J to 10 bases, leaving 10 bases not matched to a gene. The CDR3 region is CASSSGVDRGSQYF. In DNA, the CDR3 is TGCGCCAGCAGCTCCGGGGTAGACAGGGGGAGCCAGTACTTC.